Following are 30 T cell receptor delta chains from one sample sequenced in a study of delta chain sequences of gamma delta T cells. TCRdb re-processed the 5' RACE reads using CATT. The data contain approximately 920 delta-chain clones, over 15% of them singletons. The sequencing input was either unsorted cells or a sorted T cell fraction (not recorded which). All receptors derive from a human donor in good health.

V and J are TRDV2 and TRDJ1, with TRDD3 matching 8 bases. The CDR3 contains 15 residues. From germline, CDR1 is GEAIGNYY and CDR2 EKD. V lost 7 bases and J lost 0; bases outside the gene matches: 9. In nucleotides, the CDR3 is TGTGCCTGCAAACAACTGGGGGGCTACACCGATAAACTCATCTTT. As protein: CACKQLGGYTDKLIF.

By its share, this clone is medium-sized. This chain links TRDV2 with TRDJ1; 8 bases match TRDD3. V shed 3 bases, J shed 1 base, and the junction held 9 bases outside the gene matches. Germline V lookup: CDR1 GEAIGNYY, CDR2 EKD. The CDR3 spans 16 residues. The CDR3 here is CACDGLGDGSTDKLIF. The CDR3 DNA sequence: TGTGCCTGTGACGGTTTGGGGGATGGTTCCACCGATAAACTCATCTTT.

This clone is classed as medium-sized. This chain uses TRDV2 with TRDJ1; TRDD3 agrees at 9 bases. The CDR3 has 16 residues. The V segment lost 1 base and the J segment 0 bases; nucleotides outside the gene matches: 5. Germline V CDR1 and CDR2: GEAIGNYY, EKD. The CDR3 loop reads CACDTLGDPYTDKLIF. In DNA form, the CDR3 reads TGTGCCTGTGACACGCTGGGGGATCCGTACACCGATAAACTCATCTTT.

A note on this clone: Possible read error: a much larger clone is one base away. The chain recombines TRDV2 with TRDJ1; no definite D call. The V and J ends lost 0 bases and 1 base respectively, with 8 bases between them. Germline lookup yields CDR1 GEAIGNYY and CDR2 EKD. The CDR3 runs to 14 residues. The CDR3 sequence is CACDTVKPTDKLIF. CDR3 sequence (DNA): TGTGCCTGTGACACCGTAAAGCCCACCGATAAACTCATCTTT.

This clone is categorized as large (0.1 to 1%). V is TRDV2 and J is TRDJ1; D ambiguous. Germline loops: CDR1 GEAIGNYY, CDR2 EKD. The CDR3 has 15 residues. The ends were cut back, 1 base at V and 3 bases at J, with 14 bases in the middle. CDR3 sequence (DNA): TGTGCCTGTGACACGATTGTACGTGGGTCCGATAAACTCATCTTT. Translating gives CACDTIVRGSDKLIF.

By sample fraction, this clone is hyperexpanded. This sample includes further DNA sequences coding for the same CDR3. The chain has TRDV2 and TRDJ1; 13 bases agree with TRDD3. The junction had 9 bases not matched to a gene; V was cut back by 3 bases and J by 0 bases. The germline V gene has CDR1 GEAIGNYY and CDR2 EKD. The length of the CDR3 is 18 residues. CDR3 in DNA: TGTGCCTGTGACCTTATTACTGGGGGATACGCCTACACCGATAAACTCATCTTT. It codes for CACDLITGGYAYTDKLIF.

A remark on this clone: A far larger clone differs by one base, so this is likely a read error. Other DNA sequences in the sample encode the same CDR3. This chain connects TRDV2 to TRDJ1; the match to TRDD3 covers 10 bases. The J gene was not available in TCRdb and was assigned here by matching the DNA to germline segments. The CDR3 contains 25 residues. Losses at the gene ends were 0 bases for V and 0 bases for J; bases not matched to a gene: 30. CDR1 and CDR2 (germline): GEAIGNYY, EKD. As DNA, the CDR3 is TGTGCCTGTGACACCGTGGACCCAATAGGCTGGGGGATAACAATACATACTCCGTACACCGATAAACTCATCTTT. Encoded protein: CACDTVDPIGWGITIHTPYTDKLIF.

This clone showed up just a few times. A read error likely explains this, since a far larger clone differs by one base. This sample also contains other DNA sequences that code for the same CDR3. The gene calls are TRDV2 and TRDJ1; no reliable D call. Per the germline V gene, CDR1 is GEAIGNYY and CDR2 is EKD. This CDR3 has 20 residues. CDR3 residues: CACDIIPGSGTVDYTDKLIF. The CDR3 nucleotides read TGCGCCTGTGACATCATACCAGGGTCGGGTACGGTCGACTACACCGATAAACTCATCTTT.

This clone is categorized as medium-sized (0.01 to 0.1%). CDR3 sequence: CACDRLGDSYTDKLIF. The CDR3 nucleotides are TGTGCCTGTGACCGACTGGGGGATAGTTACACCGATAAACTCATCTTT. This sequence joins TRDV2 and TRDJ1, with 11 bases fitting TRDD3. The CDR3 is 16 amino acids. Germline V CDR1 and CDR2: GEAIGNYY, EKD. With 3 bases clipped from V and 0 bases from J, the junction kept 5 bases outside the gene matches.

CDR3 DNA: TGTGCCTGTGACACAATCGGGCCTGGCGGTGGGGCATTCACCGATAAACTCATCTTT. Its translation is CACDTIGPGGGAFTDKLIF. The chain combines TRDV2 with TRDJ1; tentatively, D is TRDD3 (5 bases). TCRdb carries no J gene annotation; the J gene was assigned here by matching the DNA with germline. Germline loops: CDR1 GEAIGNYY, CDR2 EKD. The length of the CDR3 is 19 residues. With 1 base removed from V and 1 base from J, the gap between germline ends came to 24 bases.

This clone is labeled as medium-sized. CDR3 sequence: CACDFLNTGGASTDKLIF. The CDR3 nucleotides read TGTGCCTGTGACTTCCTAAATACTGGGGGAGCGTCTACCGATAAACTCATCTTT. This chain links TRDV2 with TRDJ1; 9 bases fit TRDD3. Germline V lookup: CDR1 GEAIGNYY, CDR2 EKD. The J segment lost 2 bases and the V segment lost 3 bases, leaving 15 bases of the junction unmatched. CDR3 size: 18 residues.

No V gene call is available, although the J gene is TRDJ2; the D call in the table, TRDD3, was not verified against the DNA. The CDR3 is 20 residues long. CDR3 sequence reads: CASLTSWGACGSALTAQLFF. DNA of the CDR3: TGCGCTAGTTTGACCTCTTGGGGGGCCTGTGGTAGTGCTTTGACAGCACAACTCTTCTTT.

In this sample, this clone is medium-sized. CDR3: CACDIVGIPPNTDKLIF. For the CDR3, the DNA is TGTGCCTGTGACATAGTTGGGATACCCCCCAACACCGATAAACTCATCTTT. This rearrangement joins TRDV2 to TRDJ1; 7 nucleotides match TRDD3. This CDR3 has 17 residues. The germline V gene has CDR1 GEAIGNYY and CDR2 EKD. V trimming: 2 bases; J trimming: 0 bases; junction bases outside the gene matches: 11.

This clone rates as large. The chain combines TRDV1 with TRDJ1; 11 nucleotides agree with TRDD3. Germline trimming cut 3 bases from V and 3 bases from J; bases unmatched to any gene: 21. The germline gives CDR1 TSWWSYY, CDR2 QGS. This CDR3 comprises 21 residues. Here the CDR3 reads CALGEALVAGYWGIDPDKLIF. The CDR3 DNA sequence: TGTGCTCTTGGGGAGGCCTTGGTTGCGGGGTACTGGGGGATAGACCCCGATAAACTCATCTTT.

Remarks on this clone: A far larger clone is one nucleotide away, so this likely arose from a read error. This CDR3 reads CACDTVGGDGNKLIF. CDR3 DNA: TGTGCCTGTGACACCGTCGGGGGCGACGGCAATAAACTCATCTTT. J is TRDJ1 and V is TRDV2; weak D call: TRDD3 (5 bases). Because TCRdb records no J gene, it was assigned here through a match of the DNA to germline. The CDR3 extends over 15 amino acids. V dropped 0 bases and J dropped 6 bases, with 16 bases sitting between them. Germline V gives CDR1 GEAIGNYY, CDR2 EKD.

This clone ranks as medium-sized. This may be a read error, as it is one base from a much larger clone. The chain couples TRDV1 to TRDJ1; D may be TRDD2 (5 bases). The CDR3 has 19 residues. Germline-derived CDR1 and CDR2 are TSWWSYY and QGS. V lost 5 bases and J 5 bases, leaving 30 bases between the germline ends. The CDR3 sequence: CALGPNRAFFPATEDKLIF. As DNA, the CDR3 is TGTGCTCTTGGGCCCAACCGAGCCTTTTTTCCTGCCACTGAGGATAAACTCATCTTT.

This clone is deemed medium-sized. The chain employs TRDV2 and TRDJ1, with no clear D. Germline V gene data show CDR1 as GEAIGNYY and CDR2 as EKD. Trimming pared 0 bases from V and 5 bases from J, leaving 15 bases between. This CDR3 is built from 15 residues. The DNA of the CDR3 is TGTGCCTGTGACACCTTAAGCTACGTGGGTGATAAACTCATCTTT. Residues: CACDTLSYVGDKLIF.

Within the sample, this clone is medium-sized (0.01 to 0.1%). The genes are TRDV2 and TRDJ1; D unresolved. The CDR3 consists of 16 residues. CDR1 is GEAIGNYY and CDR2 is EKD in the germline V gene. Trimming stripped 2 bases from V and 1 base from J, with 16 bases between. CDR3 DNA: TGTGCCTGTGACATCCTCAAGGTGCAGGGCACCGATAAACTCATCTTT. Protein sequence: CACDILKVQGTDKLIF.

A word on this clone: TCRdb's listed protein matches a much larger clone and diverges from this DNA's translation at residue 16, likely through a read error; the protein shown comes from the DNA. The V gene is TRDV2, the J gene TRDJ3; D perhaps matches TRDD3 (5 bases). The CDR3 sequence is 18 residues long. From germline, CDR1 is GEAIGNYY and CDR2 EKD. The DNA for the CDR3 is TGTGCCTGTGACCCAACTGGCGCTAGCTCCTGGGACACCCGACAGATATTTTTC. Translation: CACDPTGASSWDTRQIFF.

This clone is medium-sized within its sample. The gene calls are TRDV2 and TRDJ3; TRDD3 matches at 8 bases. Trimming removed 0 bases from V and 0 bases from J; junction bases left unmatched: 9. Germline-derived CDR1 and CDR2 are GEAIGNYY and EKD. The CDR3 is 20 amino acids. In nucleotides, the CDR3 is TGTGCCTGTGACACCGGCTGGGGGACCCAGGACTCCTGGGACACCCGACAGATGTTTTTC. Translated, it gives CACDTGWGTQDSWDTRQMFF.

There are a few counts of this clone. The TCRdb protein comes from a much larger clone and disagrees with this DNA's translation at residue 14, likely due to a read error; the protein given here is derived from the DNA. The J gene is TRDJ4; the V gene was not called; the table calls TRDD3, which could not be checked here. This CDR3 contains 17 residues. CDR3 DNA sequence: TGCGCTCGAATTGCCTCTTGGGGGAGGCGGGGGATAAAGCCCCTGATCTTT. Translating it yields CARIASWGRRGIKPLIF.

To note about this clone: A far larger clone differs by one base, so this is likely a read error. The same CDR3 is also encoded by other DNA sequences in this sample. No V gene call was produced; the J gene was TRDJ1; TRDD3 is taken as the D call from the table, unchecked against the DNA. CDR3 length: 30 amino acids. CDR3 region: CAFMKHISSTFGWIERRIVLGDAYTDKLIF. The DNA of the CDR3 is TGTGCTTTCATGAAGCATATATCGTCTACCTTTGGCTGGATAGAACGACGGATTGTCCTGGGGGATGCGTACACCGATAAACTCATCTTT.

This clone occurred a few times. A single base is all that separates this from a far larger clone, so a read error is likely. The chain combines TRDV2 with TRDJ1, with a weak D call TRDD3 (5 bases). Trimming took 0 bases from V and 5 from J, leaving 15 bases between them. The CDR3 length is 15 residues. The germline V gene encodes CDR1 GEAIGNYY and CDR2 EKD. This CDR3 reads CACDTVGTGEDKLIF. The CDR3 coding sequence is TGTGCCTGTGACACCGTAGGTACTGGAGAAGATAAACTCATCTTT.

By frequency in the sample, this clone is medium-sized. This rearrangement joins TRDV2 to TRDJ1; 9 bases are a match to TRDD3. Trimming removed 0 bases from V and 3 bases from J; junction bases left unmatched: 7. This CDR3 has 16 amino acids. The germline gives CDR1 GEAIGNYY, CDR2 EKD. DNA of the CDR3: TGTGCCTGTGACACCGTCGGGGGGGATACCCCCGATAAACTCATCTTT. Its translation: CACDTVGGDTPDKLIF.

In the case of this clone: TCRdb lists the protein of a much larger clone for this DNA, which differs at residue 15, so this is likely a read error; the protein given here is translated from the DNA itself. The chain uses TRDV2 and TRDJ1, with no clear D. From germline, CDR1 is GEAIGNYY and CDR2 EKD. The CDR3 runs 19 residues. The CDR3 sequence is CACDTLGTLREAYTEKLIF. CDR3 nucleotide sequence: TGTGCCTGTGACACCTTAGGGACCCTCAGGGAAGCGTACACCGAAAAACTCATCTTT.

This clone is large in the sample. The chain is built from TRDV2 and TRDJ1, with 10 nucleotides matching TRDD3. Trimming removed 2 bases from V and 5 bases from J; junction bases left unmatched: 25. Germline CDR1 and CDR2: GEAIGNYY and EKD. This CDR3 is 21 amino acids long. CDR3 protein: CACDSKPHWGIGDMLVDKLIF. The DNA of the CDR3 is TGTGCCTGTGACAGTAAACCTCACTGGGGGATCGGAGATATGTTGGTGGATAAACTCATCTTT.

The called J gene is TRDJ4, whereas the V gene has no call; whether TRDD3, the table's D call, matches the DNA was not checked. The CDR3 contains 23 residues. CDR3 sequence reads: CARIASWGSFWIRYVSCARPLIF. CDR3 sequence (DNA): TGCGCTCGAATTGCCTCTTGGGGGAGTTTTTGGATTAGGTATGTCAGCTGTGCCAGACCCCTGATCTTT.

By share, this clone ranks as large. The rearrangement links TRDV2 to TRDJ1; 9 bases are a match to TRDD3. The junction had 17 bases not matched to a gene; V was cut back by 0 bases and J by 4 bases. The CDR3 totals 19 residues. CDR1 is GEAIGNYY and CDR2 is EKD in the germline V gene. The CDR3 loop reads CACDTVGGDTRELDDKLIF. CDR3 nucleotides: TGTGCCTGTGACACCGTTGGAGGGGATACGAGGGAGTTGGACGATAAACTCATCTTT.

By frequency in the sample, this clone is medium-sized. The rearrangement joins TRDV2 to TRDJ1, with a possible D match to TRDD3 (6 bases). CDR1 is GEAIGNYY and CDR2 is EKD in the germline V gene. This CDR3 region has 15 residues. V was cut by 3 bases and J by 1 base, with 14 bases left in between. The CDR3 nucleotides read TGTGCCTGTGACGCGCTTAAGGGGATCACCGATAAACTCATCTTT. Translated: CACDALKGITDKLIF.

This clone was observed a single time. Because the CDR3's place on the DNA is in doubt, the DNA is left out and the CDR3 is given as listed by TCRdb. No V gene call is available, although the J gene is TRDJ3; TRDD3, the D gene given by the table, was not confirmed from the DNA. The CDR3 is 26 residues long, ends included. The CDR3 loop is CALGSYYCACDVMGDRGSWDTRQMFF.